This T cell receptor (beta chain) was obtained from a study of CD8 T cells in ankylosing spondylitis. Concerning this clonotype itself: As yet, its antigen is unknown. One end of the junction does not line up with germline, which may come from a read error.

CDR1 and CDR2 from the germline V gene are MDHEN and SYDVKM. The CDR3 extends over 17 amino acids. TCRdb ran MiXCR on the 5' RACE reads and lists one entry per CDR3 protein. This table has fewer than 750,000 distinct CDR3 sequences, around 19% appearing once. Overall study results and limits: Ankylosing spondylitis blood seemed to carry a telltale TCR beta motif made of eight highly homologous variants. Researchers report that disease-linked clones proved CD8+ and relatively rare in peripheral blood. Earlier literature documents some of the motif variants in reactive arthritis synovial fluid and blood.

Sequencing was performed on blood, either unsorted or a sorted T cell fraction (not recorded which). This TCR was recovered from a male donor with ankylosing spondylitis. V is TRBV28 and J is TRBJ2-1; 7 bases are a match to TRBD2. This chain's CDR3 is CASSRLGGPPKYNEQFF. The CDR3 region has the DNA TGTGCCAGCAGTCGTCTGGGAGGGCCGCCAAAGTACAATGAGCAGTTTTTC.